These 5 T cell receptor beta chains were all obtained from the same sample, sequenced in a study of blood T cell repertoires in COVID-19. Sequencing used immunoSEQ multiplex PCR; TCRdb keeps in-frame clones, though not all of them. Of roughly 250,000 clones in the sample, around 82% were seen once. The sample was peripheral blood. The source of these receptors is a human donor with COVID-19, enrolled during active disease. The donor label of this sample is uncertain.

This chain's CDR3 is CASTPPNQGQDNYGYTF. CDR3 DNA sequence: TGTGCCAGTACCCCACCAAACCAAGGACAGGATAACTATGGCTACACCTTC. The chain combines TRBV19 with TRBJ1-2; TRBD1 matches at 7 bases. Trimming took 7 bases from V and 1 from J; bases not matched to a gene: 15. Germline values: CDR1 LNHDA, CDR2 SQIVND (reference sequence). The CDR3 covers 17 residues. Full variable domain (outside the CDR3, taken from reference TRBV19 and TRBJ1-2): DGGITQSPKYLFRKEGQNVTLSCEQNLNHDAMYWYRQDPGQGLRLIYYSQIVNDFQKGDIAEGYSVSREKKESFPLTVTSAQKNPTAFYLCASTPPNQGQDNYGYTFGSGTRLTVV.

The chain uses TRBV6-5 and TRBJ1-1; weak D call: TRBD1 (5 bases). V was clipped by 0 bases and J by 3 bases, with 11 bases between them. CDR3 length: 15 residues. Germline CDR1 MNHEY, CDR2 SVGAGI. The CDR3 DNA sequence: TGTGCCAGCAGTTACTCATGGGGGGAGGACACTGAAGCTTTCTTT. This gives the protein CASSYSWGEDTEAFF.

The CDR3 nucleotides read TGTGCCAGCTCATCAACAACAGGGCCAAACTATGGCTACACCTTC. This gives the protein CASSSTTGPNYGYTF. The rearrangement uses TRBV18 and TRBJ1-2, with a weak D call TRBD1 (6 bases). Trimming took off 5 bases at V and 2 bases at J, with 15 bases between the two ends. The CDR3 covers 15 residues. Germline V gives CDR1 KGHSH, CDR2 LQKENI.

The chain has TRBV20-1 and TRBJ1-2; D gene ambiguous. Germline-derived CDR1 and CDR2 are DFQATT and SNEGSKA (reference sequence). CDR3 length: 12 residues. Trimming took off 3 bases at V and 7 bases at J, with 12 bases between the two ends. CDR3 protein: CSASTTVGGYTF. CDR3 DNA: TGCAGTGCTAGTACTACGGTTGGTGGCTACACCTTC.

This clone was found once. This sequence joins TRBV27 and TRBJ2-1; the D gene is possibly TRBD1 (6 bases). Trimming pared 8 bases from V and 8 bases from J, leaving 22 bases between. The CDR3 extends over 15 amino acids. The germline V gene encodes CDR1 MNHEY and CDR2 SMNVEV (reference sequence). The chain's CDR3 is CASQNNRAQAHEQFF. DNA of the CDR3: TGTGCCAGCCAAAACAACAGGGCTCAGGCTCATGAGCAGTTCTTC.